Following are 20 T cell receptor beta chains from one sample sequenced in a study of blood T cell repertoires in COVID-19. Produced via immunoSEQ multiplex PCR; TCRdb's table is partial and in-frame only. The sample lists roughly 92,000 clones, roughly 86% occurring once. The specimen sequenced was peripheral blood. Receptor source: a human donor with acute or convalescent COVID-19. The donor label of this sample is uncertain.

The chain combines TRBV27 with TRBJ2-3; D not resolved. Germline V gives CDR1 MNHEY, CDR2 SMNVEV (reference sequence). With 4 bases removed from V and 2 bases from J, the gap between germline ends came to 4 bases. The length of the CDR3 is 12 residues. The CDR3 DNA is TGTGCCAGCAGTTCCTTCACAGATACGCAGTATTTT. This translates into CASSSFTDTQYF.

J is TRBJ2-3 and V is TRBV4-1; TRBD2 might be the D (6 bases). Deletions cut 2 bases from V and 1 base from J, with 10 bases between. This CDR3 region has 15 residues. Germline-derived CDR1 and CDR2 are MGHRA and YSYEKL. The CDR3 sequence: CASSQLAPRTDTQYF. In DNA form, the CDR3 reads TGCGCCAGCAGCCAACTAGCGCCCCGCACAGATACGCAGTATTTT.

The gene calls are TRBV2 and TRBJ2-5; TRBD2 matches at 12 bases. This CDR3 has 15 amino acids. With 7 bases clipped from V and 3 bases from J, the junction kept 6 bases outside the gene matches. Germline-derived CDR1 and CDR2 are SNHLY and FYNNEI. The CDR3 region is CASNKRTSGEETQYF. The DNA of the CDR3 is TGTGCCAGCAACAAGAGGACTAGCGGGGAAGAGACCCAGTACTTC.

V usage is TRBV27 and J usage is TRBJ1-1; 8 bases are a match to TRBD1. V gave up 3 bases and J gave up 0 bases; unmatched junction bases: 9. Per germline, CDR1 MNHEY and CDR2 SMNVEV (reference sequence). The CDR3 contains 17 residues. The CDR3 coding sequence is TGTGCCAGCAGTTTCCGCCCCTGGGACAGGTTGAACACTGAAGCTTTCTTT. Translating gives CASSFRPWDRLNTEAFF.

This chain connects TRBV4-3 to TRBJ2-2; D is possibly TRBD1 (5 bases). CDR1 and CDR2 from the germline V gene are LGHNA and YSLEER. CDR3 length: 15 residues. The V end was cut by 0 bases, the J end by 7 bases, with 12 bases between. The DNA of the CDR3 is TGCGCCAGCAGCCAAGATCTCGGCAGGGTCGGGGAGCTGTTTTTT. This sequence encodes CASSQDLGRVGELFF.

The rearrangement links TRBV9 to TRBJ2-7; 7 bases align to TRBD2. The CDR3 is 18 amino acids. From germline, CDR1 is SGDLS and CDR2 YYNGEE. The V segment lost 0 bases and the J segment 2 bases; nucleotides outside the gene matches: 14. CDR3 amino acids: CASSVEEGRGRSPYEQYF. DNA for the CDR3: TGTGCCAGCAGCGTAGAGGAAGGGAGGGGTCGCTCTCCCTACGAGCAGTACTTC.

The chain links TRBV25-1 to TRBJ2-3, with a tentative D call TRBD1 (5 bases). CDR3 size: 16 residues. Trimming took 3 bases from V and 5 from J, leaving 18 bases between them. Germline lookup yields CDR1 MGHDK and CDR2 SYGVNS. The CDR3 sequence: CASSDPGLGVIDTQYF. The CDR3 DNA reads as TGTGCCAGCAGTGATCCAGGGCTAGGGGTTATAGATACGCAGTATTTT.

V usage is TRBV3-1 (or the pseudogene TRBV3-2) and J usage is TRBJ1-4; 7 nucleotides agree with TRBD1. The CDR3 is made up of 14 amino acids. The germline gives CDR1 LGHDT, CDR2 YNNKEL (reference sequence). The V segment lost 3 bases and the J segment 7 bases; nucleotides outside the gene matches: 5. The CDR3 coding sequence is TGTGCCAGCAGCCAGGCAGGGGGAAGTGAAAAACTGTTTTTT. Translation gives CASSQAGGSEKLFF.

The chain is built from TRBV6-6 and TRBJ1-1; D remains unclear. Per the germline V gene, CDR1 is MNHNY and CDR2 is SVGAGI (reference sequence). There are 14 residues in the CDR3. V was shortened by 5 bases and J by 1 base, with 11 bases between the two germline ends. CDR3 in amino acids: CASSAYQANTEAFF. The CDR3 nucleotides are TGTGCCAGCAGTGCCTATCAGGCGAACACTGAAGCTTTCTTT.

The chain couples TRBV5-5 to TRBJ2-7, with 9 bases fitting TRBD2. The germline gives CDR1 SGHKS, CDR2 YYEKEE (reference sequence). V was pared by 0 bases and J by 3 bases, with 10 bases of the junction left unmatched. CDR3 length: 17 residues. CDR3 nucleotide sequence: TGTGCCAGCAGCTTGGCCAGGAGCGGGGGGCTAGTCTACGAGCAGTACTTC. It specifies CASSLARSGGLVYEQYF.

The rearrangement links TRBV30 to TRBJ1-4, with D possibly TRBD1 on 5 matching bases. This CDR3 is 13 amino acids long. V gave up 1 base and J gave up 2 bases, with 5 bases separating them. Germline V gene lookup returns CDR1 GTSNPN and CDR2 SVGIG (reference sequence). The CDR3 sequence: CAWSAGTNEKLFF. The CDR3 DNA follows: TGTGCCTGGAGTGCAGGGACTAATGAAAAACTGTTTTTT.

This clone was seen a handful of times. The chain carries TRBV10-3 and TRBJ1-2, with a weak D call TRBD1 (5 bases). V was clipped by 5 bases and J by 2 bases, with 15 bases between them. The germline V gene has CDR1 ENHRY and CDR2 SYGVKD. This CDR3 is built from 15 residues. Here the CDR3 reads CAISYAQGRNYGYTF. CDR3 sequence (DNA): TGTGCCATCAGTTACGCCCAGGGCAGGAACTATGGCTACACCTTC.

The V call is TRBV6-6, the J call TRBJ2-4, with D possibly matching TRBD1 (6 bases). Germline CDR1 MNHNY, CDR2 SVGAGI (reference sequence). Deletions cut 7 bases from V and 8 bases from J, with 18 bases between. The length of the CDR3 is 14 residues. The CDR3 loop is CASNRPGVVDIQYF. Here the CDR3 DNA reads TGTGCCAGCAACCGACCAGGGGTGGTAGACATTCAGTACTTC.

V is TRBV7-9 and J is TRBJ2-1, with D unclear. Trimming took off 11 bases at V and 1 base at J, with 6 bases between the two ends. The CDR3 totals 11 residues. Germline V gene data show CDR1 as SEHNR and CDR2 as FQNEAQ (reference sequence). The CDR3, as DNA: TGTGCCCTCGGGTCCTACAATGAGCAGTTCTTC. Protein product: CALGSYNEQFF.

The V call is TRBV24-1, the J call TRBJ2-3; 10 nucleotides match TRBD1. The CDR3 has 19 residues. The V gene end was trimmed by 2 bases and the J gene end by 3 bases; junction bases not matched to a gene: 13. Germline V gene lookup returns CDR1 KGHDR and CDR2 SFDVKD. CDR3 DNA sequence: TGTGCCACCAGTGATTGGGGACAGGGGCCCACCGTGTGGACAGATACGCAGTATTTT. It yields the protein CATSDWGQGPTVWTDTQYF.

The V gene is TRBV23-1, the J gene TRBJ1-4; D remains unclear. TRBV23-1 is an ORF for which the function is uncertain. The CDR3 is 10 amino acids. Trimming took off 11 bases at V and 12 bases at J, with 13 bases between the two ends. For the CDR3, the DNA is TGCGCCCCTCGCACGGTGGAACTGTTTTTT. Amino acids: CAPRTVELFF.

This chain connects TRBV5-4 to TRBJ2-3; 8 bases align to TRBD2. Germline V lookup: CDR1 SGHNT, CDR2 YYREEE (reference sequence). This CDR3 region has 16 residues. J lost 2 bases, V lost 3 bases, and 8 bases had no gene match. The DNA of the CDR3 is TGTGCCAGCAGCTCCCACAGCGGGGGCCTCACAGATACGCAGTATTTT. It yields the protein CASSSHSGGLTDTQYF.

This clone was seen a single time. J is TRBJ1-2 and V is TRBV30; 9 positions match TRBD1. The CDR3 covers 13 residues. Germline CDR1 GTSNPN, CDR2 SVGIG (reference sequence). Losses at the gene ends were 0 bases for V and 8 bases for J; bases not matched to a gene: 4. DNA for the CDR3: TGTGCCTGGAGTGTACAGGGGGCAAGGGGCTACACCTTC. Protein product: CAWSVQGARGYTF.

DNA for the CDR3: TGTGCCAGCAGCGTAGATGGAGCAACTCGCACAGATACGCAGTATTTT. It specifies CASSVDGATRTDTQYF. The chain has TRBV9 and TRBJ2-3, with D uncertain. The CDR3 extends over 16 amino acids. V dropped 0 bases and J dropped 1 base, with 12 bases sitting between them. CDR1 is SGDLS, CDR2 YYNGEE, per germline.

This clone occurred once. The gene calls are TRBV4-1 and TRBJ1-2, with 7 positions matching TRBD1. V was pared by 4 bases and J by 1 base, with 3 bases of the junction left unmatched. The CDR3 runs 14 residues. In germline, CDR1 is MGHRA, CDR2 YSYEKL. The CDR3 region has the DNA TGCGCCAGCAGCCCAGGGGGAATTAACTATGGCTACACCTTC. Its protein is CASSPGGINYGYTF.